This T cell receptor beta chain originates from a study of CD8 T cells in Susac syndrome. Random hexamers were used to reverse transcribe roughly 0.45 to 1 ug of RNA. TCR beta CDR3 was amplified by immunoSEQ covering 54 Vbeta and 13 Jbeta. TCRdb re-derived calls from the immunoSEQ multiplex PCR reads in MiXCR, one entry per CDR3 protein. The repertoire holds about 180,000 distinct CDR3 sequences, with approximately 94% as singletons. This CDR3 has 13 residues. Per the germline V gene, CDR1 is SGHVS and CDR2 is FQNEAQ. V dropped 5 bases and J dropped 8 bases, with 14 bases sitting between them. The study sequenced TCR beta in blood CD8+ and CD4+ T cells.

This chain joins TRBV7-8 and TRBJ2-3; D unresolved. Sequencing used CD4+ T cells from PBMCs. This TCR was sampled from a human donor with multiple sclerosis. The CDR3 region is CASSQAAFGTQYF. The CDR3 nucleotides are TGTGCCAGCAGCCAGGCGGCGTTTGGTACGCAGTATTTT.